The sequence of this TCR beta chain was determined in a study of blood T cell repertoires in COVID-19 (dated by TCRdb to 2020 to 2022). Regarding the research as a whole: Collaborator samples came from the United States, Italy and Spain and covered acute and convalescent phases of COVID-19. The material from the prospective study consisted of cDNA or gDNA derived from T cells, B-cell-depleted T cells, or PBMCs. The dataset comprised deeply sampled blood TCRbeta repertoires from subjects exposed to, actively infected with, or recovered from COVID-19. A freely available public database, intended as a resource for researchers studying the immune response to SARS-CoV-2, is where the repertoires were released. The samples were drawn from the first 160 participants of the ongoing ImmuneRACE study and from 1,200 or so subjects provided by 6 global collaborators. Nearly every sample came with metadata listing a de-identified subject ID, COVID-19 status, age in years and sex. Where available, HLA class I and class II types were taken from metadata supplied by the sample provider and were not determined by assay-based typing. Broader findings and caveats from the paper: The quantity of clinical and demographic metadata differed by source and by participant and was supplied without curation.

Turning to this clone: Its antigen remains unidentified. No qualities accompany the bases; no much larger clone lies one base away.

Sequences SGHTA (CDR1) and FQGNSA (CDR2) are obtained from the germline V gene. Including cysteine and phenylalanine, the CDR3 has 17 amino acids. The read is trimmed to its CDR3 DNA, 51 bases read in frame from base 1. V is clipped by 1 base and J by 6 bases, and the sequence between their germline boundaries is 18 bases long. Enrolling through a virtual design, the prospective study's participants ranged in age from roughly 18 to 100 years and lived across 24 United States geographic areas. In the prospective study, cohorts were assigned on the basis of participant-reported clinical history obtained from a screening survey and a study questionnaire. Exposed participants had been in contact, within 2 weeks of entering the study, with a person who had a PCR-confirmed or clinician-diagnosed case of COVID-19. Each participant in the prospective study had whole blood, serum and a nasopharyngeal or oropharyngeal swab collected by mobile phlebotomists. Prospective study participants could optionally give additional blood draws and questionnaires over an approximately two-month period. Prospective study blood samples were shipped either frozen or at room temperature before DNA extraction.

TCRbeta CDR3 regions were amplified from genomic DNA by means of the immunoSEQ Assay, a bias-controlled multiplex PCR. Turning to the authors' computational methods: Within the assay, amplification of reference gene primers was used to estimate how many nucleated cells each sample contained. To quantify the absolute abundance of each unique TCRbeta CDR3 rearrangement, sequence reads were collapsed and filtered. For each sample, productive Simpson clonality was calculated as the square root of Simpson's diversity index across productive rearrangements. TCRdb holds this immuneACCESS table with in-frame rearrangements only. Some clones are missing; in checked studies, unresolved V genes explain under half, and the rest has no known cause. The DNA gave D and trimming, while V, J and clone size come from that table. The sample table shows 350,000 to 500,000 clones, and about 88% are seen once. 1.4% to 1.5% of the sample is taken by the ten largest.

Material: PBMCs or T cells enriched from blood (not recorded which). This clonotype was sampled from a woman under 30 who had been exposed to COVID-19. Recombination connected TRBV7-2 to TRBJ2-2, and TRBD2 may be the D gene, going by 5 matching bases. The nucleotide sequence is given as TGTGCCAGCAGCTTAGGATCCCGGACTTCGATGTCCGGGGAGCTGTTTTTT. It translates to CASSLGSRTSMSGELFF. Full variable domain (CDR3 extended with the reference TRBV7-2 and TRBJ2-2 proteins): GAGVSQSPSNKVTEKGKDVELRCDPISGHTALYWYRQSLGQGLEFLIYFQGNSAPDKSGLPSDRFSAERTGGSVSTLTIQRTQQEDSAVYLCASSLGSRTSMSGELFFGEGSRLTVL.